The rows below give T cell receptor beta chains drawn from one sample of a study of identical twins. One entry per CDR3 protein results from TCRdb running MiXCR on the 5' RACE reads. The sample has about 810,000 distinct CDR3 sequences, 9% to 15% seen once. This same sample was also taken into another study, of yellow fever vaccine responses in identical twins.

Sequencing input: PBMCs. These receptors were collected from a woman under 30 in good health. CDR3s include the opening cysteine and the closing phenylalanine or tryptophan.

v_gene,CDR3aa
TRBV7-2,CASSLVYSSVPYNEQFF
TRBV6-1,CASRSPANTGELFF
TRBV6-5,CASSYSPPASGIYNEQFF
TRBV4-1,CASSGRSQGETQYF
TRBV10-1,CASSESRGGTGELFF
TRBV2,CASTAAGSSGNTIYF
TRBV5-1,CASRLGPSGTGELFF
TRBV15,CATRSSTDTQYF
TRBV20-1,CSARAGTGSDEQYF
TRBV7-3,CASSLGAGRRSSYNEQFF
TRBV12-3/TRBV12-4,CASSLRREAFF
TRBV27,CASSYKRGTPYEQYF
TRBV12-3/TRBV12-4,CASSSGLATDTQYF
TRBV5-1,CASSLGGVDGSLAKNIQYF
TRBV11-2,CASSLPGTSFTGELFF
TRBV12-3/TRBV12-4,CASSPLRGQRSGELFF